The 13 T cell receptor beta chains in this list originate from one sample, sequenced in a study of radiotherapy plus CTLA-4 blockade in lung cancer. Data came from immunoSEQ multiplex PCR; TCRdb stores just in-frame clones and leaves some out. This sample carries fewer than 140,000 clones, 85% to 90% of them seen once, and the ten largest clones take over 2%. Sequences were derived from peripheral blood, sampled from a patient treated with radiotherapy plus ipilimumab. The receptors were gathered from a human donor with non-small cell lung cancer that progressed on radiotherapy plus ipilimumab. Some clones in this sample may be carry-over from other donors' samples.

The chain carries TRBV27 and TRBJ2-6, with TRBD1 identical over 10 bases. The CDR3 covers 19 residues. Looked up from germline, CDR1 is MNHEY and CDR2 is SMNVEV (reference sequence). V shed 8 bases and J 3 bases; nucleotides not matched to a gene: 16. CDR3 bases: TGTGCCAGCCGAGTTGGGGGGGACAGGGGTTTTGGTGGGGCCAACGTCCTGACTTTC. Translated: CASRVGGDRGFGGANVLTF.

This chain connects TRBV10-3 to TRBJ2-7; maybe TRBD1 (5 bases). The CDR3 consists of 17 residues. Looked up from germline, CDR1 is ENHRY and CDR2 is SYGVKD. The V gene lost 1 base and the J gene lost 2 bases, with 18 bases spanning the gap. Written as DNA, the CDR3 is TGTGCCATCAGTGAGTATCCCGGGCAGGGTGTGGCCTACGAGCAGTACTTC. This encodes CAISEYPGQGVAYEQYF.

The CDR3 nucleotides read TGTGCCAGCAGTCCCCAAACCGGACAGGTTGGAAAGAGCTCCTACGAGCAGTACTTC. This encodes CASSPQTGQVGKSSYEQYF. The chain employs TRBV28 and TRBJ2-7, with TRBD1 matching over 7 bases. The V gene end was trimmed by 5 bases and the J gene end by 0 bases; junction bases not matched to a gene: 19. Germline CDR1 and CDR2: MDHEN and SYDVKM. This CDR3 has 19 amino acids.

The chain couples TRBV11-1 to TRBJ2-3, with 7 bases that match TRBD1. This CDR3 is built from 16 residues. Germline lookup yields CDR1 SGHAT and CDR2 FQDESV (reference sequence). Trimming cost V 6 bases and J 3 bases; bases outside gene matches: 12. This chain's CDR3 is CASRKKGAGITDTQYF. Here the CDR3 DNA reads TGTGCCAGCAGAAAGAAGGGGGCAGGGATTACAGATACGCAGTATTTT.

The CDR3 region has the DNA TGTGCCAGCTCACCTAACGCGGGGGTCGAGCAGTACTTC. Amino acid sequence: CASSPNAGVEQYF. The chain combines TRBV18 with TRBJ2-7, with TRBD2 matching 7 bases. With V trimmed by 3 bases and J by 6 bases, 5 bases remained unmatched. The CDR3 loop spans 13 amino acids. The V gene's germline CDR1 is KGHSH and CDR2 LQKENI.

This sequence joins TRBV5-4 and TRBJ1-2; the D gene is possibly TRBD1 (6 bases). Trimming removed 4 bases from V and 4 bases from J, with 20 bases in between. This CDR3 comprises 16 residues. The germline V gene has CDR1 SGHNT and CDR2 YYREEE (reference sequence). CDR3 nucleotides: TGTGCCAGCAGCCCCATAGCGGGGGCCCCGGGCTATGGCTACACCTTC. It is translated as CASSPIAGAPGYGYTF.

J is TRBJ1-5 and V is TRBV7-2; 9 bases map to TRBD1. This CDR3 has 15 amino acids. The V gene end was trimmed by 5 bases and the J gene end by 2 bases; junction bases not matched to a gene: 4. CDR1 is SGHTA, CDR2 FQGNSA, per germline. The DNA of the CDR3 is TGTGCCAGCAGCGCACAGGGGGCTCGCAATCAGCCCCAGCATTTT. It translates to CASSAQGARNQPQHF.

V and J are TRBV5-8 and TRBJ1-2; TRBD1 is a possible D gene (5 bases). The CDR3 has 15 amino acids. Germline V gene data show CDR1 as SGHTS and CDR2 as YDEGEE. V was trimmed by 3 bases and J by 4 bases, leaving 16 bases between them. The CDR3 DNA is TGTGCCAGCAGCTCCGGACATGCGCGATCCTATGGCTACACCTTC. Encoded protein: CASSSGHARSYGYTF.

This chain uses TRBV5-4 with TRBJ2-3; D remains ambiguous. Trimming cost V 4 bases and J 1 base, with 16 bases left between them. The CDR3 extends over 16 amino acids. Germline values: CDR1 SGHNT, CDR2 YYREEE (reference sequence). The CDR3 coding sequence is TGTGCCAGCAGCCTAAAGGGTGGTCGACGCACAGATACGCAGTATTTT. Protein product: CASSLKGGRRTDTQYF.

As for this clone: At one boundary the junction diverges from the germline segment, which might be a read error. This rearrangement joins TRBV2 to TRBJ1-4; tentative D call: TRBD1 (5 bases). Germline CDR1 SNHLY, CDR2 FYNNEI. The CDR3 length is 13 residues. The DNA of the CDR3 is TGTGCCAGCAGTGGACAGATAAATGAGAAACTGTTTTTT. This translates into CASSGQINEKLFF.

The V gene is TRBV4-3, the J gene TRBJ1-6, with 8 bases identical to TRBD1. V shed 1 base and J 0 bases; nucleotides not matched to a gene: 5. Germline lookup yields CDR1 LGHNA and CDR2 YSLEER. The CDR3 totals 18 residues. CDR3 in amino acids: CASSQGTGTNSYNSPLHF. CDR3 coding DNA: TGCGCCAGCAGCCAAGGGACAGGGACTAACTCCTATAATTCACCCCTCCACTTT.

The chain is built from TRBV18 and TRBJ2-5; no clear D. The J call may be wrong; the DNA end is better matched by TRBJ2-7. Germline V gene lookup returns CDR1 KGHSH and CDR2 LQKENI. This CDR3 contains 15 residues. CDR3 amino acids: CASSPPGRYGNEQYF. The CDR3 DNA reads as TGTGCCAGCTCACCACCGGGTAGATATGGAAACGAGCAGTACTTC.

The chain is built from TRBV7-2 and TRBJ2-3; D is ambiguous. This CDR3 is 13 amino acids long. The V and J ends lost 0 bases and 4 bases respectively, with 5 bases between them. Germline V gene sequence: CDR1 SGHTA, CDR2 FQGNSA. The CDR3 nucleotides read TGTGCCAGCAGCTTAGCGGGCCCAGATACGCAGTATTTT. Its translation: CASSLAGPDTQYF. Using reference TRBV7-2 and TRBJ2-3 for the parts outside the CDR3, the full variable domain is GAGVSQSPSNKVTEKGKDVELRCDPISGHTALYWYRQSLGQGLEFLIYFQGNSAPDKSGLPSDRFSAERTGGSVSTLTIQRTQQEDSAVYLCASSLAGPDTQYFGPGTRLTVL.